The rows below give T cell receptor beta chains drawn from one sample of a study of CD8+CD57+ T cells in acquired aplastic anemia. TCRdb reanalysed the reads using MiXCR and keeps one entry per CDR3 protein. The profile covers about 130,000 distinct CDR3 sequences, with 48% appearing a single time and 2% to 3% taken by the ten largest. The sample taken for sequencing was sorted CD4+, CD8+, or CD8+CD57+ T cells (not recorded which) from PBMCs. Source of these receptors: a human donor in good health, serving as a control. The CDR3 runs from the conserved cysteine through the conserved F or W. The order of the fields is V gene, CDR3 length, J gene, clone size, D gene, CDR3 DNA, CDR3 protein. D genes are given only for firm matches. Clone size appears in some rows only: once, few, many, or a class for an expanded clone.

TRBV6-1	14	TRBJ1-2	many	.	TGTGCCAGCAGGAGGACAGAGACTAACTATGGCTACACCTTC	CASRRTETNYGYTF
TRBV6-1	15	TRBJ1-6	many	.	TGTGCCAGCAGTGACCTGGGCTCCTATAATTCACCCCTCCACTTT	CASSDLGSYNSPLHF
TRBV20-1	16	TRBJ1-3	many	.	TGCAGTGCTAGAGATCTTTACACAAGCTCTGGAAACACCATATATTTT	CSARDLYTSSGNTIYF
TRBV2	14	TRBJ1-3	.	.	TGTGCCAGCAGTGAGGCCTTCTCTGGAAACACCATATATTTT	CASSEAFSGNTIYF
TRBV30	12	TRBJ2-5	many	.	TGTGCCTGGACAGGGGGAGGAGAGACCCAGTACTTC	CAWTGGGETQYF
TRBV15	13	TRBJ2-7	few	.	TGTGCCACCAGCACGTCGGACTCCTACGAGCAGTACTTC	CATSTSDSYEQYF
TRBV13	15	TRBJ1-1	.	TRBD1	TGTGCCCGCCGTCATTACAGGGGACTGAACACTGAAGCTTTCTTT	CARRHYRGLNTEAFF
TRBV7-9	15	TRBJ2-5	.	TRBD1	TGTGCCAGCAGCTTAGCAGGACAGGGGCAAGAGACCCAGTGCTTC	CASSLAGQGQETQCF
TRBV3-1	14	TRBJ1-1	few	TRBD1	TGTGCCAGCAGGGACAGGGGGCTTGGCACTGAAGCTTTCTTT	CASRDRGLGTEAFF
TRBV4-3	16	TRBJ2-1	many	TRBD1	TGCGCCAGCAGCCAAGATTGGGGACAGGTATACAATGAGCAGTTCTTC	CASSQDWGQVYNEQFF
TRBV29-1	12	TRBJ1-2	once	.	TGCAGCCTGCAGGGGAGAGTTTATGGCTACACCTTC	CSLQGRVYGYTF
TRBV9	12	TRBJ1-3	many	.	TGTGCCAGCAGCGTAGAGACGGACACCATATATTTT	CASSVETDTIYF
TRBV10-3	15	TRBJ2-3	few	TRBD1	TGTGCCATCCAACCCGGGACAGGGTACACAGATACGCAGTATTTT	CAIQPGTGYTDTQYF
TRBV10-3	12	TRBJ2-5	few	.	TGTGCCATCAGTGAGTTCCAAGAGACCCAGTACTTC	CAISEFQETQYF
TRBV20-1	14	TRBJ2-3	.	.	TGCAGTGCTAGAGATGCCAGGGGCACAGATACGCAGTATTTT	CSARDARGTDTQYF
TRBV7-6	17	TRBJ2-3	many	.	TGTGCCAGCAGCTTGGGTTGGGGGACACCTAGCACAGATACGCAGTATTTT	CASSLGWGTPSTDTQYF
TRBV6-1	13	TRBJ1-1	many	.	TGTGCCAGCAGTAAAGCGGGGGGCACTGAAGCTTTCTTT	CASSKAGGTEAFF
TRBV7-2	16	TRBJ2-7	many	TRBD2	TGTGCCAGCAGCAAGGCCTCGACTAGCGGGGTTTACGAGCAGTACTTC	CASSKASTSGVYEQYF
TRBV20-1	14	TRBJ1-1	many	.	TGCAGTGCTAGAGATCCATTGGGTGTCGGTGAAGCTTTCTTT	CSARDPLGVGEAFF
TRBV5-6	15	TRBJ2-3	many	TRBD2	TGTGCCAGCAGCTGGTTAGCGGGGGGGCCTCATACGCAGTATTTT	CASSWLAGGPHTQYF
TRBV3-1	13	TRBJ1-2	many	.	TGTGCCAGCAGCCAAGGAAGGGGAACGGGCTACACCTTC	CASSQGRGTGYTF
TRBV7-2	15	TRBJ2-5	.	.	TGTGCCAGCAGCTCTGGAGACGGACTGGCAGGGACCCAGTACTTC	CASSSGDGLAGTQYF
TRBV2	15	TRBJ2-7	.	.	TGTGCCAGCAGTGAAGCTCGAGGACCCTACTACGAGCAGTACTTC	CASSEARGPYYEQYF
TRBV11-3	15	TRBJ2-7	.	.	TGTGCCAGCAGCTCTGGGAACCCTCCATCCTACGAGCAGTACTTC	CASSSGNPPSYEQYF
TRBV19	14	TRBJ1-1	few	TRBD1	TGTGCCAGTAGTCCAGGACAGGGGGGGACTGAAGCTTTCTTT	CASSPGQGGTEAFF
TRBV24-1	15	TRBJ2-1	.	TRBD1	TGTGCCACCAGTGATTCCCGGACAGGGAGTTATGAGCAGTTCTTC	CATSDSRTGSYEQFF
TRBV25-1	14	TRBJ1-5	.	.	TGTGCCAGCAGTGAATCGGGGGCCAGTCAGCCCCAGCATTTT	CASSESGASQPQHF
TRBV6-1	14	TRBJ1-3	many	.	TGTGCCAGCAGTCCCAGGGGAGGGGGAAACACCATATATTTT	CASSPRGGGNTIYF
TRBV19	15	TRBJ1-4	many	.	TGTGCCAGTAGTATGAACCGAGTCACTAATGAAAAACTGTTTTTT	CASSMNRVTNEKLFF
TRBV19	14	TRBJ1-2	many	TRBD1	TGTGCCAGTACCAATCCACGACAGGGGTATGGCTACACCTTC	CASTNPRQGYGYTF
TRBV2	16	TRBJ2-7	.	TRBD2	TGTGCCAGCAGGGGACTAGCGGGGGGGCCGTCCTACGAGCAGTACTTC	CASRGLAGGPSYEQYF
TRBV11-2	13	TRBJ2-7	many	.	TGTGCCAGCAGCTCCGGCCTCATCGACGAGCAGTACTTC	CASSSGLIDEQYF
TRBV5-5	14	TRBJ2-7	many	TRBD2	TGTGCCAGCAGAGGGGGTAGCGGGGCCTACGAGCAGTACTTC	CASRGGSGAYEQYF
TRBV18	18	TRBJ1-4	.	TRBD1	TGTGCCAGCTCACCCCAAAGACCAGGACAGGGGGCATTAGGAAAACTGTTTTTT	CASSPQRPGQGALGKLFF
TRBV12-3/TRBV12-4	15	TRBJ2-1	.	.	TGTGCCAGCAGTTTATCGGGGGGCGTGGTCAATGAGCAGTTCTTC	CASSLSGGVVNEQFF
TRBV11-2	15	TRBJ1-2	.	TRBD1	TGTGCCCGTAGCTTAGACGGCAGGGGGCGGGATGGCTACACCTTC	CARSLDGRGRDGYTF
TRBV2	12	TRBJ2-7	many	.	TGTGCCAGCAGGGAAAGCTCCTACGAGCAGTACTTC	CASRESSYEQYF
TRBV7-2	13	TRBJ1-1	many	.	TGTGCCAGCAGCTATACAACGAACACTGAAGCTTTCTTT	CASSYTTNTEAFF
TRBV2	14	TRBJ1-6	.	TRBD1	TGTGCCAGCATCAGGACAGGGTGGAATTCACCCCTCCACTTT	CASIRTGWNSPLHF
TRBV7-8	13	TRBJ1-1	.	.	TGTGCCAGCAGTGGACCGCGGGGTAGTGAAGCTTTCTTT	CASSGPRGSEAFF
TRBV7-2	12	TRBJ2-7	medium-sized	.	TGTGCCAGCAGCCAGACGGGCAGGGAGCAGTACTTC	CASSQTGREQYF
TRBV12-3/TRBV12-4	14	TRBJ1-1	many	TRBD1	TGTGCCAGCAAAAAAGACAGGGTGAACACTGAAGCTTTCTTT	CASKKDRVNTEAFF
TRBV9	13	TRBJ1-1	.	.	TGTGCCAGCACCCAATGGGGGAACACTGAAGCTTTCTTT	CASTQWGNTEAFF
TRBV20-1	16	TRBJ1-6	.	.	TGCAGTGCTAGGATCCCCACGGACGGTGATAATTCACCCCTCCACTTT	CSARIPTDGDNSPLHF
TRBV9	14	TRBJ1-2	many	.	TGTGCCAGCAGCGTTGAAGGGAATGGCTATGGCTACACCTTC	CASSVEGNGYGYTF
TRBV19	12	TRBJ1-2	.	TRBD1	TGTGCCACGGTGGGACAGGGCTTTGGCTACACCTTC	CATVGQGFGYTF
TRBV19	11	TRBJ1-1	medium-sized	.	TGTGCCAGTAGTATAAGTTATGAAGCTTTCTTT	CASSISYEAFF
TRBV3-1	16	TRBJ2-1	few	TRBD2	TGTGCCAGCAGCCAGGCCCTGGGACTAGCTCTCAATGAGCAGTTCTTC	CASSQALGLALNEQFF
TRBV7-9	13	TRBJ2-5	.	.	TGTGCCAGCAGGATCATGTCCCAAGAGACCCAGTACTTC	CASRIMSQETQYF
TRBV18	13	TRBJ2-7	many	.	TGTGCCAGCTCACCACAGGGCTCCTACGAGCAGTACTTC	CASSPQGSYEQYF
TRBV25-1	17	TRBJ2-5	.	TRBD2	TGTGCCAGCAGTGATTCCCCCGGACTAGCGGAACAAGAGACCCAGTACTTC	CASSDSPGLAEQETQYF
TRBV4-3	15	TRBJ1-2	.	.	TGCGCCAGCACCGAAACCTTGGGGCCTGACTATGGCTACACCTTC	CASTETLGPDYGYTF
TRBV19	14	TRBJ2-1	.	TRBD2	TGTGCCAGTAGTATTAGCGGGGGAGACAATGAGCAGTTCTTC	CASSISGGDNEQFF
TRBV19	13	TRBJ1-6	.	.	TGTGCCAGTTCTCATGGGGGAAATTCACCCCTCCACTTT	CASSHGGNSPLHF
TRBV7-6	13	TRBJ1-1	many	.	TGTGCCAGCAGGATCGGTAGGGACACTGAAGCTTTCTTT	CASRIGRDTEAFF
TRBV5-4	14	TRBJ2-7	many	.	TGTGCCAGCAGCTCCGACGGAGTTTACTACGAGCAGTACTTC	CASSSDGVYYEQYF
TRBV5-1	15	TRBJ2-5	.	.	TGCGCCAGCATGTTGACAGGCCCCATAGGAGAGACCCAGTACTTC	CASMLTGPIGETQYF
TRBV3-1	18	TRBJ2-4	many	TRBD2	TGTGCCAGCAGCCAAGACCTGACTAGCGGGGGAGGCAAAAACATTCAGTACTTC	CASSQDLTSGGGKNIQYF